These 8 T cell receptor beta chains were all obtained from the same sample, sequenced in a study of T cell changes during pregnancy in multiple sclerosis. Sequencing was performed with immunoSEQ multiplex PCR; in TCRdb, only in-frame clones are kept and a portion is missing. The sample lists about 69,000 clones; roughly 92% were seen once. This sample comprised peripheral blood, obtained in the third trimester of pregnancy. The receptors derive from a female donor in good health, enrolled as a control in a pregnancy study.

The chain has TRBV7-3 and TRBJ2-5, with a possible D match to TRBD2 (6 bases). The germline V gene encodes CDR1 SGHTA and CDR2 FQGTGA. The ends were cut back, 2 bases at V and 4 bases at J, with 8 bases in the middle. This CDR3 region has 13 residues. The CDR3 protein is CASSLGGGETQYF. CDR3 bases: TGTGCCAGCAGCTTAGGGGGAGGAGAGACCCAGTACTTC. The whole variable domain, remainder taken from reference TRBV7-3 and TRBJ2-5, is GAGVSQTPSNKVTEKGKYVELRCDPISGHTALYWYRQSLGQGPEFLIYFQGTGAADDSGLPNDRFFAVRPEGSVSTLKIQRTERGDSAVYLCASSLGGGETQYFGPGTRLLVL.

This clone appeared once. The CDR3 spells CASKRTGNSLYSYEQYF. The DNA for the CDR3 is TGTGCCAGCAAGAGGACAGGGAACTCTCTCTACTCCTACGAGCAGTACTTC. V and J are TRBV2 and TRBJ2-7; 8 bases agree with TRBD1. The ends lost 7 bases at V and 0 bases at J; junction bases unmatched: 14. The germline gives CDR1 SNHLY, CDR2 FYNNEI. CDR3 length: 17 amino acids.

The chain has TRBV30 and TRBJ2-2; D gene uncertain. Germline V gene data show CDR1 as GTSNPN and CDR2 as SVGIG (reference sequence). The CDR3 loop spans 14 amino acids. The V end was cut by 0 bases, the J end by 0 bases, with 5 bases between. CDR3 nucleotide sequence: TGTGCCTGGAGTGTATCCACGAACACCGGGGAGCTGTTTTTT. As protein: CAWSVSTNTGELFF.

This chain uses TRBV9 with TRBJ2-2; 9 nucleotides agree with TRBD1. CDR1 is SGDLS, CDR2 YYNGEE, per germline. V was pared by 3 bases and J by 5 bases, with 5 bases of the junction left unmatched. The CDR3 spans 15 residues. The CDR3 region has the DNA TGTGCCAGCAGCGAGACGGACAGGGGAACCGGGGAGCTGTTTTTT. Residues: CASSETDRGTGELFF.

The J gene is TRBJ1-2, the V gene TRBV7-8; 8 nucleotides agree with TRBD1. This CDR3 is built from 16 residues. Trimming cost V 5 bases and J 0 bases; bases outside gene matches: 8. Germline loops: CDR1 SGHVS, CDR2 FQNEAQ. CDR3 loop: CASSPGTGLANYGYTF. Here the CDR3 DNA reads TGTGCCAGCAGCCCGGGGACAGGCTTAGCTAACTATGGCTACACCTTC.

The chain recombines TRBV2 with TRBJ1-5, with D maybe TRBD1 (6 bases). The germline V gene has CDR1 SNHLY and CDR2 FYNNEI. Trimming shortened V by 3 bases and J by 2 bases, and 17 bases separated the two germline ends. This CDR3 has 17 residues. The CDR3 is CASSDYQGNVRNQPQHF. CDR3 nucleotides: TGTGCCAGCAGTGACTACCAGGGGAATGTGCGCAATCAGCCCCAGCATTTT.

The chain carries TRBV5-1 and TRBJ2-1; 9 bases are shared with TRBD1. Germline CDR1 and CDR2: SGHRS and YFSETQ. V lost 2 bases and J lost 5; bases outside the gene matches: 5. The CDR3 is 15 residues long. DNA of the CDR3: TGCGCCAGCAGCTTCGGGGACAGGGACAACAATGAGCAGTTCTTC. Translation: CASSFGDRDNNEQFF.

V and J are TRBV6-6 and TRBJ2-7; D gene unclear. Looked up from germline, CDR1 is MNHNY and CDR2 is SVGAGI (reference sequence). V lost 10 bases and J 4 bases, leaving 20 bases between the germline ends. This CDR3 region has 14 residues. The CDR3 reads CATNDPPQRYEQYF. The CDR3 region has the DNA TGTGCCACCAACGACCCCCCACAGAGATACGAGCAGTACTTC.